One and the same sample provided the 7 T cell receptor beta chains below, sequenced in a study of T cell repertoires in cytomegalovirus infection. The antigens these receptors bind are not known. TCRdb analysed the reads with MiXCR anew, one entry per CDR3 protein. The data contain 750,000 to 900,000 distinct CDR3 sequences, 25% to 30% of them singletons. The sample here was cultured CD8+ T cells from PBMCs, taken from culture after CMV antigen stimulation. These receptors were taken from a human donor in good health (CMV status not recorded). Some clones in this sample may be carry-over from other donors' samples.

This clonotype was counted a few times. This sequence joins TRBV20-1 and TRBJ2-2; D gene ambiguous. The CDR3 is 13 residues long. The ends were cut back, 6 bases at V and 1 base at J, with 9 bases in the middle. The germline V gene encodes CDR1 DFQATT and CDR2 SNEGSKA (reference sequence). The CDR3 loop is CSASPENTGELFF. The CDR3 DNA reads TGCAGTGCCAGTCCAGAGAACACCGGGGAGCTGTTTTTT.

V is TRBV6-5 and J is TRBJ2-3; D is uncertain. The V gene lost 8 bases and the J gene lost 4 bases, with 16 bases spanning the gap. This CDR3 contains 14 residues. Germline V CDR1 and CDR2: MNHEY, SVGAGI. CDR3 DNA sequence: TGTGCCAGCGGCCTCATTGAAGGTGCAGATACGCAGTATTTT. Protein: CASGLIEGADTQYF.

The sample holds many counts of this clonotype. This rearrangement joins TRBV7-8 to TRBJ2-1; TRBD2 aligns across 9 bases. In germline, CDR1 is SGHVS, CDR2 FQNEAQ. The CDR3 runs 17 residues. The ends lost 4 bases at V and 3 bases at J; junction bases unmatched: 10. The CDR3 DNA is TGTGCCAGCAGCTCACCGGTACTAGCGGGTGACTACAATGAGCAGTTCTTC. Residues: CASSSPVLAGDYNEQFF.

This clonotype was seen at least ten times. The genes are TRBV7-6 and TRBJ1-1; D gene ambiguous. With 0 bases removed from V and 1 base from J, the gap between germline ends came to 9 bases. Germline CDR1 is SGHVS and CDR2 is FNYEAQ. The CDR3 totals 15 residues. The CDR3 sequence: CASSLAEEANTEAFF. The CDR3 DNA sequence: TGTGCCAGCAGCTTAGCGGAAGAAGCGAACACTGAAGCTTTCTTT. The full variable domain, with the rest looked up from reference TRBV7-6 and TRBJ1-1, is GAGVSQSPRYKVTKRGQDVALRCDPISGHVSLYWYRQALGQGPEFLTYFNYEAQQDKSGLPNDRFSAERPEGSISTLTIQRTEQRDSAMYRCASSLAEEANTEAFFGQGTRLTVV.

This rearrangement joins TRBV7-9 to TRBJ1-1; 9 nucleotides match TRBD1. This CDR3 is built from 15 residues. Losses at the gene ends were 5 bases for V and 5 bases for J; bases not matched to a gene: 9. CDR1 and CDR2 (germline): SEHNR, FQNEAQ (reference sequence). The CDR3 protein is CASSLDRGVRTEAFF. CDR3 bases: TGTGCCAGCAGCCTTGACAGGGGGGTTAGGACTGAAGCTTTCTTT.

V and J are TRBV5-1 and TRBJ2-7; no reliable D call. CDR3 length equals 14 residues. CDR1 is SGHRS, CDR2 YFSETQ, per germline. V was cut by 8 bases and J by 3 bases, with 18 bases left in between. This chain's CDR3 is CASSSQDHFYEQYF. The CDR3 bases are TGCGCCAGTAGCAGCCAAGACCATTTCTACGAGCAGTACTTC. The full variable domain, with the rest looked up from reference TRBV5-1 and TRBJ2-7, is KAGVTQTPRYLIKTRGQQVTLSCSPISGHRSVSWYQQTPGQGLQFLFEYFSETQRNKGNFPGRFSGRQFSNSRSEMNVSTLELGDSALYLCASSSQDHFYEQYFGPGTRLTVT.

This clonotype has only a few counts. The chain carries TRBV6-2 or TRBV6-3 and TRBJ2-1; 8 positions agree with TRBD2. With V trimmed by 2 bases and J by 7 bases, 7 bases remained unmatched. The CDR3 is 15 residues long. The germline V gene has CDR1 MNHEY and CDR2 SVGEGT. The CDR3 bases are TGTGCCAGCAGTTACGAGCGGGGGCTAAGGAATGAGCAGTTCTTC. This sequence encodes CASSYERGLRNEQFF.